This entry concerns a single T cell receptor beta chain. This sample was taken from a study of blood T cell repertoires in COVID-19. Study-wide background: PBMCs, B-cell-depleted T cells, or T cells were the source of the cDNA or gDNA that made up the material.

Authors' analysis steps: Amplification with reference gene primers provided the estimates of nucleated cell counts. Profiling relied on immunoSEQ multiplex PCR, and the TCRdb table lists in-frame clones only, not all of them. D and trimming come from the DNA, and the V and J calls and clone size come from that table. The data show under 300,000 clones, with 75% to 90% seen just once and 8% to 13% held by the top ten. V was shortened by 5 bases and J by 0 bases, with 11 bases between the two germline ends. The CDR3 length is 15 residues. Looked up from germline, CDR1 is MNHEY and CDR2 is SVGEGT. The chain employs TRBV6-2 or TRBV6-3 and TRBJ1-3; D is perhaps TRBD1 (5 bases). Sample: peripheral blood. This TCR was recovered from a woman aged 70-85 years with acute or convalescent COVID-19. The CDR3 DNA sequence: TGTGCCAGCAGTCGAGCGGGGACCTCTGGAAACACCATATATTTT. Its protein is CASSRAGTSGNTIYF.